This section outlines one T cell receptor beta chain sequence together with its context. Its antigen remains unknown. The CDR3 has 14 amino acids. The V end was cut by 3 bases, the J end by 1 base, with 7 bases between. The germline V gene has CDR1 MDHEN and CDR2 SYDVKM. PCR amplification relied on 60 Vbeta primers (plus 13 Jbeta primers). Some clones are missing from TCRdb's copy, which holds only in-frame ones; the method was immunoSEQ multiplex PCR. The table lists roughly 200,000 clones, around 77% of them singletons, with approximately 3% in the top ten. The record originates from a study of cytomegalovirus exposure and HLA in healthy donors. About the study: Earlier results showed almost 120 million unique TCR beta sequences derived from approximately 170 million T cells.

General study findings and limits: Sequencing artifact likely explains a cluster of highly shared sequence variants. A missense variant in DCLRE1C was later tied to TCR beta V- and J-gene trimming.

The TCR originated in a woman aged 25 to 39 in good health and CMV-seronegative. The V and J genes are TRBV28 and TRBJ2-4; TRBD2 might be the D (5 bases). Sequencing used PBMCs. CDR3 sequence reads: CASSLGGAKNIQYF. For the CDR3, the DNA is TGTGCCAGCAGTTTGGGCGGGGCCAAAAACATTCAGTACTTC.